The 16 T cell receptor beta chains listed next were all sequenced from one sample in a study of blood T cell repertoires in COVID-19. Here immunoSEQ multiplex PCR was the method, and the copy in TCRdb shows in-frame clones only, minus some. Here the sample spans 200,000 to 300,000 clones, roughly 86% being singletons. Sequences were obtained from PBMCs or T cells enriched from blood (not recorded which). All receptors derive from a woman aged 40 to 50 with acute COVID-19.

The chain joins TRBV9 to TRBJ2-7, with 10 bases matching TRBD2. CDR1 is SGDLS, CDR2 YYNGEE, per germline. The junction had 8 bases not matched to a gene; V was cut back by 3 bases and J by 5 bases. The CDR3 runs to 15 residues. Written as DNA, the CDR3 is TGTGCCAGCAGCGGCGGCACTAGCGGGACCAACGAGCAGTACTTC. Translating gives CASSGGTSGTNEQYF.

V is TRBV10-3 and J is TRBJ1-5; D gene unclear. V was trimmed by 2 bases and J by 7 bases, leaving 15 bases between them. Germline V gene lookup returns CDR1 ENHRY and CDR2 SYGVKD. The CDR3 contains 15 residues. This CDR3 reads CAISETSVSGQPQHF. CDR3 nucleotide sequence: TGTGCCATCAGTGAGACGTCAGTTTCAGGCCAGCCCCAGCATTTT.

The chain uses TRBV2 and TRBJ2-2; D gene unclear. V shed 7 bases and J shed 4 bases, with 7 bases lying between them. The CDR3 is 12 amino acids. Per germline, CDR1 SNHLY and CDR2 FYNNEI. The CDR3 DNA follows: TGTGCCAGCATTACTCGCACCGGGGAGCTGTTTTTT. It codes for CASITRTGELFF. The full variable domain, in which reference TRBV2 and TRBJ2-2 provide the parts outside the CDR3, is EPEVTQTPSHQVTQMGQEVILRCVPISNHLYFYWYRQILGQKVEFLVSFYNNEISEKSEIFDDQFSVERPDGSNFTLKIRSTKLEDSAMYFCASITRTGELFFGEGSRLTVL.

This clone has a handful of counts. V is TRBV11-3 and J is TRBJ2-5; D may be TRBD1 (7 bases). The germline gives CDR1 SGHNT, CDR2 YENEEA. The V end lost 1 base, the J end lost 4 bases, and 19 bases lay between the germline ends. The CDR3 loop spans 17 amino acids. CDR3 nucleotide sequence: TGTGCCAGCAGCTTAGCTGGGGACCAGGGGGAGGTAGAGACCCAGTACTTC. It is translated as CASSLAGDQGEVETQYF.

V and J are TRBV19 and TRBJ2-3, with a possible D match to TRBD1 (5 bases). CDR1 is LNHDA, CDR2 SQIVND, per germline (reference sequence). The CDR3 is made up of 14 amino acids. V was shortened by 5 bases and J by 0 bases, with 9 bases between the two germline ends. CDR3 protein: CASSRQRSTDTQYF. CDR3 DNA: TGTGCCAGTAGTCGACAGCGCAGCACAGATACGCAGTATTTT.

J is TRBJ2-5 and V is TRBV5-6; a possible D gene is TRBD1 (6 bases). V lost 5 bases, J lost 5 bases, and 13 bases lay in between. Germline loops: CDR1 SGHDT, CDR2 YYEEEE. There are 13 residues in the CDR3. The CDR3 nucleotides are TGTGCCAGCAGAACCGGAAGGGGGGAGACCCAGTACTTC. Its protein is CASRTGRGETQYF.

This clone was seen just once. The CDR3 loop reads CASSQLSGPVPYEQYF. The CDR3 coding sequence is TGTGCCAGCAGCCAACTAAGCGGGCCGGTCCCCTACGAGCAGTACTTC. This chain links TRBV4-2 with TRBJ2-7, with D tentatively TRBD2 (6 bases). Trimming removed 2 bases from V and 2 bases from J, with 16 bases in between. This CDR3 comprises 16 residues. Germline values: CDR1 LGHNA, CDR2 YNFKEQ.

The rearrangement uses TRBV9 and TRBJ1-3; D is unresolved. CDR1 and CDR2 (germline): SGDLS, YYNGEE. Trimming shortened V by 0 bases and J by 3 bases, and 7 bases separated the two germline ends. CDR3 length: 14 residues. This chain's CDR3 is CASSVDELGNTIYF. In DNA form, the CDR3 reads TGTGCCAGCAGCGTAGACGAACTTGGAAACACCATATATTTT.

The chain recombines TRBV5-1 with TRBJ2-7; TRBD2 matches 14 bases. This CDR3 contains 15 residues. Germline V lookup: CDR1 SGHRS, CDR2 YFSETQ. V dropped 1 base and J dropped 5; count of bases not matched to a gene: 2. CDR3 sequence: CASSLLGLAGDEQYF. DNA of the CDR3: TGCGCCAGCAGCTTGCTGGGACTAGCGGGAGACGAGCAGTACTTC.

This sequence joins TRBV19 and TRBJ2-2; 9 bases fit TRBD2. The CDR3 covers 15 residues. The germline V gene encodes CDR1 LNHDA and CDR2 SQIVND (reference sequence). V dropped 6 bases and J dropped 3; count of bases not matched to a gene: 5. CDR3 sequence (DNA): TGTGCCAGTAGAGAAGCGGGAGGTTACACCGGGGAGCTGTTTTTT. Protein sequence: CASREAGGYTGELFF.

The J gene is TRBJ2-5, the V gene TRBV7-3; D not certain. With 3 bases removed from V and 5 bases from J, the gap between germline ends came to 10 bases. Germline assignment: CDR1 SGHTA and CDR2 FQGTGA. The CDR3 is 13 amino acids. This CDR3 is CASSFSVGETQYF. CDR3 nucleotides: TGTGCCAGCAGCTTCAGTGTGGGCGAGACCCAGTACTTC.

V gene TRBV4-1 combines with J gene TRBJ2-2, with 8 bases fitting TRBD1. The V and J ends lost 2 bases and 0 bases, in that order; junction bases with no gene match: 5. This CDR3 has 17 residues. The V gene's germline CDR1 is MGHRA and CDR2 YSYEKL. The CDR3 coding sequence is TGCGCCAGCAGCCAAACTCGGGACAGGACGAACACCGGGGAGCTGTTTTTT. Its protein product is CASSQTRDRTNTGELFF.

This sequence joins TRBV6-1 and TRBJ2-1; D is unresolved. The germline V gene encodes CDR1 MNHNS and CDR2 SASEGT. The CDR3 contains 15 residues. Trimming removed 2 bases at V and 0 bases at J, with 8 bases between. The CDR3 sequence is CASSELVSSYNEQFF. CDR3 nucleotide sequence: TGTGCCAGCAGTGAATTGGTTAGCTCCTACAATGAGCAGTTCTTC.

The CDR3 spells CASSPSGQTGELFF. The CDR3 DNA reads TGTGCCAGCAGCCCTAGCGGGCAAACCGGGGAGCTGTTTTTT. The rearrangement uses TRBV11-1 and TRBJ2-2; 8 bases fit TRBD2. The J segment lost 5 bases and the V segment lost 5 bases, leaving 4 bases of the junction unmatched. The CDR3 totals 14 residues. The germline V gene has CDR1 SGHAT and CDR2 FQDESV (reference sequence).

In its sample, this clone was seen once. V is TRBV28 and J is TRBJ1-4; TRBD1 matches at 7 bases. CDR3 length: 15 amino acids. The V segment lost 4 bases and the J segment 2 bases; nucleotides outside the gene matches: 4. CDR1 is MDHEN, CDR2 SYDVKM, per germline. The CDR3 sequence is CASSSPGQTNEKLFF. Written as DNA, the CDR3 is TGTGCCAGCAGTTCCCCGGGACAGACTAATGAAAAACTGTTTTTT.

The genes are TRBV7-3 and TRBJ1-1; TRBD1 matches 10 bases. Germline V gene sequence: CDR1 SGHTA, CDR2 FQGTGA. With 4 bases clipped from V and 5 bases from J, the junction kept 4 bases outside the gene matches. CDR3 size: 14 residues. The CDR3, as DNA: TGTGCCAGCAGCTACGGACAGGGGGAAACTGAAGCTTTCTTT. It is translated as CASSYGQGETEAFF.